One T cell receptor (beta chain) is described in this entry. Its matching antigen is unknown. This entry belongs to a study of blood T cells in healthy people across ages. Sample-barcoded 5' priming and a J-beta primer mix drove a second PCR of roughly 6 to 12 cycles. TCRdb re-called the 5' RACE reads through MiXCR, storing one row per CDR3 protein. Of fewer than 900,000 distinct CDR3 sequences listed, around 46% are singletons. Per-sample PBMC isolation yielded at least 6.5 million cells. Study results and caveats: Getting older went along with TCR beta diversity per million T cells dropping roughly linearly.

The germline CDR1 and CDR2 sequences are SQVTM and ANQGSEA. The CDR3 sequence is 14 residues long. V lost 4 bases to trimming and J lost 0 bases, with 13 bases between them. The rearrangement links TRBV29-1 to TRBJ2-7; D gene ambiguous. The sample taken for sequencing was blood. This receptor was obtained from a woman between 55 and 75 years old in good health. The CDR3 bases are TGCAGCGTTGCATCTTCGAAGAGCTCCTACGAGCAGTACTTC. It translates to CSVASSKSSYEQYF.